This entry features one T cell receptor beta chain sequence. These data belong to a study of blood T cell repertoires in COVID-19. Study summary: Sample material is recorded as cDNA or gDNA derived from T cells, B-cell-depleted T cells, or PBMCs.

Looked up from germline, CDR1 is MGHRA and CDR2 is YSYEKL. The V gene lost 0 bases and the J gene lost 9 bases, with 22 bases spanning the gap. This CDR3 comprises 17 residues. In the source study's methods: Quantification of nucleated cells was approximated via reference gene primer amplification. Profiled with immunoSEQ multiplex PCR; TCRdb holds only in-frame clones, not every one. The V and J calls and the clone size are those of that table, but D and trimming were determined from the DNA. Among some 140,000 clones listed, roughly 80% were seen once. The TCR originated in a woman aged 55 to 70 with COVID-19, enrolled during active disease. The chain employs TRBV4-1 and TRBJ2-3, with D possibly TRBD2 on 5 matching bases. The specimen was peripheral blood. The CDR3 sequence is CASSQEPDYSLQLTQYF. In DNA form, the CDR3 reads TGCGCCAGCAGCCAAGAGCCCGACTACTCTCTTCAGTTAACGCAGTATTTT.